Listed here are 10 T cell receptor beta chains from one sample, sequenced in a study of cytomegalovirus exposure and HLA in healthy donors. 60 Vbeta and 13 Jbeta primers were used in PCR. Only in-frame clones appear in the TCRdb table, and some are missing; sequencing was by immunoSEQ multiplex PCR. The data show 130,000 or so clones, 80% seen once. The material sequenced was PBMCs. The receptors stem from a man aged 30 to 45 in good health and CMV-seronegative.

V usage is TRBV19 and J usage is TRBJ1-1; 9 bases match TRBD1. Per the germline V gene, CDR1 is LNHDA and CDR2 is SQIVND (reference sequence). The CDR3 length is 14 residues. V lost 6 bases, J lost 1 base, and 3 bases stayed unmatched. The CDR3 loop is CASRKGQGNTEAFF. For the CDR3, the DNA is TGTGCCAGTAGGAAGGGACAGGGGAACACTGAAGCTTTCTTT.

This clone is a singleton in its sample. This rearrangement joins TRBV30 to TRBJ2-6, with D perhaps matching TRBD1 (6 bases). The CDR3 is 18 residues long. V lost 4 bases, J lost 4 bases, and 23 bases lay in between. The V gene's germline CDR1 is GTSNPN and CDR2 SVGIG (reference sequence). In DNA form, the CDR3 reads TGTGCCTGGACCAACCCGGGACACCATGCTGCGGGGGCCAACGTCCTGACTTTC. Residues: CAWTNPGHHAAGANVLTF. The full variable domain, with the rest looked up from reference TRBV30 and TRBJ2-6, is SQTIHQWPATLVQPVGSPLSLECTVEGTSNPNLYWYRQAAGRGLQLLFYSVGIGQISSEVPQNLSASRPQDRQFILSSKKLLLSDSGFYLCAWTNPGHHAAGANVLTFGAGSRLTVL.

As to this clone: A junction boundary mismatches the germline segment, possibly from a read error. V gene TRBV5-1 combines with J gene TRBJ2-4; perhaps TRBD2 as D (7 bases). Germline V lookup: CDR1 SGHRS, CDR2 YFSETQ. This CDR3 has 16 residues. The CDR3 here is CASSHRLSGGKNSQYF. The CDR3 DNA is TGCGCCAGCAGCCACCGACTGTCGGGGGGCAAAAACAGTCAGTACTTC.

This clone has only a few counts. The J gene is TRBJ1-5, the V gene TRBV19; 7 bases map to TRBD1. The CDR3 has 15 residues. The ends lost 5 bases at V and 7 bases at J; junction bases unmatched: 11. Per the germline V gene, CDR1 is LNHDA and CDR2 is SQIVND (reference sequence). The CDR3 coding sequence is TGTGCCAGTAGTCCCCTGGAGGGGGCCGGGCAGCCCCAGCATTTT. It encodes CASSPLEGAGQPQHF.

This sequence joins TRBV5-1 and TRBJ2-1; 14 bases align to TRBD2. V lost 3 bases and J lost 7; bases outside the gene matches: 6. The CDR3 sequence is 16 residues long. Germline V CDR1 and CDR2: SGHRS, YFSETQ. The CDR3, as DNA: TGCGCCAGCAGCTCGACTAGCGGGGGGGCACGGAATGAGCAGTTCTTC. Protein product: CASSSTSGGARNEQFF.

There are a few counts of this clone. The CDR3 nucleotides are TGTGCCAGCAGCCAAGTTTTAATGACAGGGGGCCTGAACACTGAAGCTTTCTTT. Its translation: CASSQVLMTGGLNTEAFF. The V gene is TRBV4-2, the J gene TRBJ1-1; 10 nucleotides align to TRBD1. The CDR3 totals 18 residues. V was clipped by 1 base and J by 0 bases; unmatched bases: 8. Germline V gene lookup returns CDR1 LGHNA and CDR2 YNFKEQ.

The chain recombines TRBV21-1 with TRBJ1-2; the DNA was not used to check the table's D call, TRBD1. TRBV21-1 is a documented pseudogene. This CDR3 comprises 14 residues. The CDR3 region is CASSKAGTGRGYTF. In nucleotides, the CDR3 is TGTGCCAGCAGCAAAGCAGGGACAGGCCGGGGCTACACCTTC.

This clone was found a few times. The J gene is TRBJ1-4, the V gene TRBV7-9; 11 nucleotides agree with TRBD1. This CDR3 has 17 amino acids. Trimming removed 5 bases from V and 6 bases from J; junction bases left unmatched: 11. Germline assignment: CDR1 SEHNR and CDR2 FQNEAQ (reference sequence). CDR3 DNA sequence: TGTGCCAGCAGCCCAGGGGACAGGGGGATTGGCTATGAAAAACTGTTTTTT. As protein: CASSPGDRGIGYEKLFF.

The CDR3, as DNA: TGTGCCAGCTCACCAAACGGACAGGACGGGGAGCTGTTTTTT. Translating gives CASSPNGQDGELFF. The chain combines TRBV18 with TRBJ2-2, with 7 positions matching TRBD1. CDR3 size: 14 residues. J lost 7 bases, V lost 2 bases, and 4 bases had no gene match. Germline V gives CDR1 KGHSH, CDR2 LQKENI.

The chain has TRBV7-9 and TRBJ2-5, with D tentatively TRBD2 (6 bases). This CDR3 has 15 residues. V lost 3 bases and J 4 bases, leaving 15 bases between the germline ends. From germline, CDR1 is SEHNR and CDR2 FQNEAQ (reference sequence). The chain's CDR3 is CASSFSLSGAETQYF. The CDR3 coding sequence is TGTGCCAGCAGCTTCTCCCTTAGCGGTGCAGAGACCCAGTACTTC.